Here is one TCR beta chain with its context. This CDR3 region has 17 residues. Germline V gene sequence: CDR1 SGHRS, CDR2 YFSETQ. Trimming took 6 bases from V and 0 from J, leaving 21 bases between them. Repertoires were generated with immunoSEQ multiplex PCR, while TCRdb's copy carries only in-frame clones and drops some. The table shows some 700,000 clones, with 80% to 90% occurring only once. This entry belongs to a study of shared T cell receptors in the human thymus. The same specimen was also included in a second study, on human thymus T cells. Turning to that study: Apparent skewing of V and J gene usage characterized both thymic and blood repertoires. In unrelated individuals, thymic repertoires overlapped highly, according to related research.

The clonotype originates from a girl in the first two years of life with a congenital heart defect. The sample taken for sequencing was thymocytes. This chain joins TRBV5-1 and TRBJ1-2, with unresolved D. CDR3 loop: CASTITTTENSNYGYTF. CDR3 coding DNA: TGCGCCAGCACCATAACTACGACGGAGAATTCTAACTATGGCTACACCTTC.